The sequence of this T cell receptor (beta chain) was determined in a study of CD8 T cells in Susac syndrome. Broader study findings: Within total CD8+ repertoires, 15 to 20 Susac-specific public clones were found, and within CD8+ TEMRA repertoires, about 5.

On this clonotype: The antigen is unknown.

The CDR3 runs to 12 residues. The V and J ends lost 6 bases and 8 bases respectively, with 10 bases between them. CDR1 and CDR2 (germline): SGHDN, FVKESK. RNA totalling about 0.45 to 1 ug underwent reverse transcription with random hexamers. A single record per CDR3 protein comes from TCRdb applying MiXCR to the immunoSEQ multiplex PCR reads. The repertoire holds about 85,000 distinct CDR3 sequences, with approximately 95% as singletons. Purification of the CD8+ and CD4+ T cells relied on negative isolation, and TEMRA cells underwent FACS enrichment. The receptor was derived from a human donor with Susac syndrome. This sequence joins TRBV14 and TRBJ2-2; D gene ambiguous. The sequencing input was CD8+ T cells from PBMCs. CDR3 sequence (DNA): TGTGCCAGCAGTCCCCACGTTGGGGAGCTGTTTTTT. Residues: CASSPHVGELFF.